This T cell receptor beta chain is from a study of blood T cell repertoires in COVID-19. Study-wide background: Donors in the United States, Italy and Spain gave samples during acute or convalescent COVID-19. T cells, B-cell-depleted T cells, or PBMCs supplied cDNA or gDNA.

Source study methods: Nucleated cell counts were estimated from reference gene primer amplification. The method was immunoSEQ multiplex PCR; TCRdb's version includes in-frame clones alone and lacks a portion of them. The DNA was the basis for D and trimming; V, J and clone size are from that table. The sample carries 200,000 to 250,000 clones, roughly four fifths recorded once. This CDR3 comprises 13 residues. In germline, CDR1 is SGHTA, CDR2 FQGNSA. The V end lost 3 bases, the J end lost 6 bases, and 10 bases lay between the germline ends. The chain is built from TRBV7-2 and TRBJ2-3, with D possibly TRBD1 on 5 matching bases. The sample consisted of peripheral blood. This receptor was identified in a woman aged 70-85 years with acute or convalescent COVID-19. This CDR3 is CASSFSWGDTQYF. CDR3 DNA sequence: TGTGCCAGCAGCTTCTCCTGGGGCGATACGCAGTATTTT.